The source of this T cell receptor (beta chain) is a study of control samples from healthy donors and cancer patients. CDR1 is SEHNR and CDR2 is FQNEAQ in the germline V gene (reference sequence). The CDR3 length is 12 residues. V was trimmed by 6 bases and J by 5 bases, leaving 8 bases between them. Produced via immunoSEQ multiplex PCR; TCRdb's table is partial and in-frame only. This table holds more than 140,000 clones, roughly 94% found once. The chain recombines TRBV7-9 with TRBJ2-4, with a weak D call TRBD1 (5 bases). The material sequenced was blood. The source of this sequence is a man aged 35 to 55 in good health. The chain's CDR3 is CASSEQENIQYF. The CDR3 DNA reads TGTGCCAGCAGTGAACAGGAAAACATTCAGTACTTC.